This TCR beta chain was found in a study of human T cells and chemical hapten exposure. TCRdb reprocessed the RACE reads via MiXCR and lists one record per CDR3 protein. Of some 74,000 distinct CDR3 sequences listed, 10% to 15% were seen once; the top ten hold roughly 6%. Indicated time point: patch test 3, about 24 weeks after DPC sensitization. Treatment of the sample: therapeutic diphenylcyclopropenone sensitization with weekly scalp DPC. Germline V lookup: CDR1 SEHNR, CDR2 FQNEAQ (reference sequence). There are 12 residues in the CDR3. Trimming stripped 5 bases from V and 3 bases from J, with 7 bases between.

The starting material was whole blood, obtained in connection with sensitization to the hapten diphenylcyclopropenone (DPC). The rearrangement joins TRBV7-9 to TRBJ1-1; D ambiguous. This TCR derives from a woman in her 50s with alopecia areata. Some clones in this sample may be carry-over from other donors' samples. The CDR3 DNA follows: TGTGCCAGCAGCCATCAGGACACTGAAGCTTTCTTT. It is translated as CASSHQDTEAFF.